What follows is one T cell receptor beta chain and its context. What antigen it recognizes has not been identified. No base qualities exist here, and no much larger clone lies one base off it. The CDR3 holds 14 amino acids from the cysteine to the phenylalanine. CDR3 DNA only is kept here, 42 bases in frame from base 1. Looking up the germline V gene yields CDR1 ENHRY and CDR2 SYGVKD. V loses 6 bases, J loses 3 bases, and the germline ends lie 13 bases apart. These data originate in a study of blood T cell repertoires in COVID-19 (dated by TCRdb to between 2020 and 2021). Looking at the study overall: Samples covering the acute and convalescent phases of COVID-19 were provided by collaborators in the United States, Italy and Spain. The repertoires were made available in a free public database intended to serve as a resource for research on the immune response to SARS-CoV-2. The samples were drawn from the first 160 participants of the ongoing ImmuneRACE study and from over 950 subjects provided by 6 global collaborators. Subjects who had been exposed to COVID-19, were actively infected with it, or had recovered from it provided the deeply sampled blood TCRbeta repertoires that made up the dataset. Nearly every sample came with metadata listing a de-identified subject ID, COVID-19 status, age in years and sex. Where HLA class I and class II types were available, the types were taken from metadata supplied by the sample provider, not from assay-based typing. The material from the prospective study consisted of cDNA or gDNA derived from T cells, B-cell-depleted T cells, or PBMCs. Study-wide findings and limitations: Clinical and demographic metadata were provided uncurated, with the amount varying by source and participant.

TCRbeta CDR3 regions were amplified from genomic DNA by means of the immunoSEQ Assay, a bias-controlled multiplex PCR. For the original study's pipeline: The number of nucleated cells in each sample was estimated by amplification of reference gene primers within the assay. To quantify the absolute abundance of each unique TCRbeta CDR3 rearrangement, sequence reads were collapsed and filtered. Productive Simpson clonality was computed per sample as the square root of Simpson's diversity index over productive rearrangements. TCRdb holds this immuneACCESS table with in-frame rearrangements only. Some clones are missing; in checked studies, unresolved V genes explain under half, and the rest has no known cause. V, J and clone size derive from that table, while D and trimming were established from the DNA sequence. For this sample the table gives 250,000 to 400,000 clones, of which approximately 91% were detected only once. The ten largest clones capture 4% to 6% of the sample.

Participants in the prospective study were enrolled through a virtual design, were aged roughly 18 to 90 years, and lived in under 25 United States geographic areas. To assign participants to cohorts, the prospective study relied on clinical history that participants themselves reported in a screening survey and a study questionnaire. ImmuneRACE Cohort 3 recovered participants were defined by two consecutive negative NP/OP PCR tests, healthcare professional clearance, or symptom resolution. In the prospective study, mobile phlebotomists collected whole blood, serum and a nasopharyngeal or oropharyngeal swab from each participant. Participants in the prospective study had the option to provide additional blood draws and questionnaires over a roughly two-month period. Blood samples from the prospective study were shipped frozen or at room temperature prior to DNA extraction.

The chain is made from TRBV10-3 and TRBJ2-3; a weak D assignment points to TRBD1 (5 bases agree). The clonotype originates from a man aged 55 to 70 who had recovered from COVID-19. Sequenced input: PBMCs or T cells enriched from blood (not recorded which). The CDR3 corresponds to CAISPEAGTDTQYF. The sequenced DNA is TGTGCCATCAGCCCCGAGGCAGGGACAGATACGCAGTATTTT.